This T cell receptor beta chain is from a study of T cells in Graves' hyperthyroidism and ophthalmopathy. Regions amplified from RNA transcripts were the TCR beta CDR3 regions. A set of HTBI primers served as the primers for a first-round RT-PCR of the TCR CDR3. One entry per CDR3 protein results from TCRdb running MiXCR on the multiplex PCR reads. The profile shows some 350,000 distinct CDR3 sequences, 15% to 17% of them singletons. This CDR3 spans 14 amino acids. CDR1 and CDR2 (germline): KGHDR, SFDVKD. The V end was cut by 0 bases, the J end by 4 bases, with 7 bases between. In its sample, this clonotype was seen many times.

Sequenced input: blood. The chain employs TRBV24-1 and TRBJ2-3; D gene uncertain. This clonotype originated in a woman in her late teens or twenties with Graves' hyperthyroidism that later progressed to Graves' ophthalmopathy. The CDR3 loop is CATSDLQIADTQYF. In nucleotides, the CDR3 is TGTGCCACCAGTGATTTGCAAATCGCAGATACGCAGTATTTT.